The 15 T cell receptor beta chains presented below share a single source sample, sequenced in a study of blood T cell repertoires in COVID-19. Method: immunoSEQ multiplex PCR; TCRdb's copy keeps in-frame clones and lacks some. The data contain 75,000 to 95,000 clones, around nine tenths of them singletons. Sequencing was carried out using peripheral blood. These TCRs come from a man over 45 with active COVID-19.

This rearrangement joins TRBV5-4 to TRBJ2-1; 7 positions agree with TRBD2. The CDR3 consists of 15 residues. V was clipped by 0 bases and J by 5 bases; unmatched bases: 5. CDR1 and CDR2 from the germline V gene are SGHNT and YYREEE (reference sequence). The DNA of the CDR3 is TGTGCCAGCAGCTTGGGCCTAGCGGCCAACAATGAGCAGTTCTTC. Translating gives CASSLGLAANNEQFF.

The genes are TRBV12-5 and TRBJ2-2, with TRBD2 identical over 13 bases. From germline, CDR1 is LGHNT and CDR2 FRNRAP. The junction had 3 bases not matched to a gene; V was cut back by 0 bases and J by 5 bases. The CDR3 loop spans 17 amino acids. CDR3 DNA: TGTGCTAGTGGTTTGGTCGGACTAGCGGGAGAAACCGGGGAGCTGTTTTTT. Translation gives CASGLVGLAGETGELFF.

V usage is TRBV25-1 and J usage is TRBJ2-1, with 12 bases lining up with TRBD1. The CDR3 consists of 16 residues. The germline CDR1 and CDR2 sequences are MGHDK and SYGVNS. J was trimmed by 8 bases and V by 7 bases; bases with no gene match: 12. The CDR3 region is CASTSMTGQGADEQFF. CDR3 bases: TGTGCCAGCACAAGCATGACGGGACAGGGGGCCGATGAGCAGTTCTTC.

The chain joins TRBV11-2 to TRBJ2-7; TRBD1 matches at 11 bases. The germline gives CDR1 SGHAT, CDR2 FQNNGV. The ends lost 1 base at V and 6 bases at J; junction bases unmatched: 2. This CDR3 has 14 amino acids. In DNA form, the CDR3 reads TGTGCCAGCAGCTTAGGGACAGGGGGCGGCGAGCAGTACTTC. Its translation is CASSLGTGGGEQYF.

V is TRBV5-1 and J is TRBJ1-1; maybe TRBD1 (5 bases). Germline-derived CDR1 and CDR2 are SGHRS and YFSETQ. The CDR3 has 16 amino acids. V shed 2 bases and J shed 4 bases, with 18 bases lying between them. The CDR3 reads CASSFKMEGSGTEAFF. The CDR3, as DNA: TGCGCCAGCAGCTTTAAGATGGAGGGGTCGGGCACTGAAGCTTTCTTT.

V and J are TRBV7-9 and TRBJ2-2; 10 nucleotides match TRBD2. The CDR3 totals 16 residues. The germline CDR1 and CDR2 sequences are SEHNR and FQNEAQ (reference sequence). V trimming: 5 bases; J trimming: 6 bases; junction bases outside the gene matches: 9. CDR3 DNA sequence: TGTGCCAGCAGCACTGAGCGGGAGGGCCGTGCCGGGGAGCTGTTTTTT. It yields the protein CASSTEREGRAGELFF.

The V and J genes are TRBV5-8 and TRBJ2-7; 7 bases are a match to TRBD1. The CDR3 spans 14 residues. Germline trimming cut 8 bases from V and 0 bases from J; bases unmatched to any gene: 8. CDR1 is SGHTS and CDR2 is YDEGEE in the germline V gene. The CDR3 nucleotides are TGTGCCAGTAATTACAGGGGTCCCTCCTACGAGCAGTACTTC. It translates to CASNYRGPSYEQYF.

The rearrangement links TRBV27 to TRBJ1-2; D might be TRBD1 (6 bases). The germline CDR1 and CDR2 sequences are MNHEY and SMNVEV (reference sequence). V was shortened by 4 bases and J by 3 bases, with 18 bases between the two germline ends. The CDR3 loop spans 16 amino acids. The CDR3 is CASSSVGGAIDYGYTF. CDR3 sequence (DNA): TGTGCCAGCAGTTCCGTTGGGGGGGCAATCGACTATGGCTACACCTTC.

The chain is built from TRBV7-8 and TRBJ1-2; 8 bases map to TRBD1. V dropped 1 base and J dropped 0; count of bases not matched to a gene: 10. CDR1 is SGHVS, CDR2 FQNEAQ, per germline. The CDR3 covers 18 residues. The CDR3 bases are TGTGCCAGCAGCTTAGTCGAGACAGGGGTTCGACCTAACTATGGCTACACCTTC. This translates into CASSLVETGVRPNYGYTF.

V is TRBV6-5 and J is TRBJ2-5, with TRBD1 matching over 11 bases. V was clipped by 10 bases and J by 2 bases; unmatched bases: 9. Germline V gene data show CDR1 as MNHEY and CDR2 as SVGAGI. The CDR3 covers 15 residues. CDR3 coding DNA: TGTGCCACCTCCGCCCGGGACAGGGGGCAAGAGACCCAGTACTTC. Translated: CATSARDRGQETQYF.

CDR3 nucleotide sequence: TGTGCCAGCAGTTCGTTTGCAGGGTCTGGCACTGAAGCTTTCTTT. Its protein product is CASSSFAGSGTEAFF. V is TRBV28 and J is TRBJ1-1; possible D gene TRBD1, 5 bases. CDR3 length equals 15 residues. Per germline, CDR1 MDHEN and CDR2 SYDVKM. V was pared by 4 bases and J by 4 bases, with 16 bases between.

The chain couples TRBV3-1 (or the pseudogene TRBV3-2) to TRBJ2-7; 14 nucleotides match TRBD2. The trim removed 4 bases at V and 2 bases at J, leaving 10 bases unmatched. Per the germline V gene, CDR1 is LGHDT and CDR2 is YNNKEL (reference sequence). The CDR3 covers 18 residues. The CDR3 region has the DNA TGTGCCAGCAGCCCCTGGGGGACTAGCGGGAGAGCTACCTACGAGCAGTACTTC. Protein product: CASSPWGTSGRATYEQYF.

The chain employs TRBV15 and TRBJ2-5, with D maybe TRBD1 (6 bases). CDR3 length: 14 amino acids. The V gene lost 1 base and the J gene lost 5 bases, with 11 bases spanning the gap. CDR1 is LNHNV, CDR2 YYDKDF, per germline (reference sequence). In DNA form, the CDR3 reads TGTGCCACCAGCAGAGCTAGGGGGTACGAGACCCAGTACTTC. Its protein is CATSRARGYETQYF.

The DNA for the CDR3 is TGCGCCAGCAGCTTGGATCGGGGGAACACTGAAGCTTTCTTT. Translation gives CASSLDRGNTEAFF. V and J are TRBV5-1 and TRBJ1-1; no definite D call. CDR1 SGHRS and CDR2 YFSETQ come from the germline V gene. The germline V and J ends were trimmed by 0 bases and 1 base, with 7 bases remaining between them. CDR3 length: 14 amino acids.

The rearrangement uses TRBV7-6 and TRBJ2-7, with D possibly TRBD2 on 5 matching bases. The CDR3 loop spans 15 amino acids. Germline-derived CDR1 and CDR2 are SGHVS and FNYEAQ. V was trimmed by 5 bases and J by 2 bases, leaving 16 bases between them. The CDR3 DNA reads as TGTGCCAGCAGCCCAATATCGGGGAATACCTACGAGCAGTACTTC. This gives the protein CASSPISGNTYEQYF.